Below are 8 T cell receptor beta chains sequenced from a single sample in a study of blood T cell repertoires in COVID-19. The repertoire was sequenced with immunoSEQ multiplex PCR; TCRdb's copy has only in-frame clones and lacks some. Of approximately 500,000 clones in the sample, roughly nine tenths were seen once. The sequencing sample was made of peripheral blood. Source of these receptors: a woman between 45 and 65 years old with COVID-19, enrolled during active disease.

CDR3 DNA: TGTGCCTGGAGTGTAGACGGACAGGGAAAGTCCGGGGAGCTGTTTTTT. As protein: CAWSVDGQGKSGELFF. The J gene is TRBJ2-2, the V gene TRBV30; 8 nucleotides line up with TRBD1. J was trimmed by 6 bases and V by 0 bases; bases with no gene match: 9. This CDR3 region has 16 residues. Germline CDR1 and CDR2: GTSNPN and SVGIG (reference sequence).

The chain couples TRBV27 to TRBJ2-5, with TRBD2 identical over 9 bases. The junction had 14 bases not matched to a gene; V was cut back by 5 bases and J by 4 bases. Germline values: CDR1 MNHEY, CDR2 SMNVEV (reference sequence). The CDR3 is 17 amino acids. CDR3 sequence reads: CASSPPKGLAKGETQYF. CDR3 DNA sequence: TGTGCCAGCAGTCCTCCTAAAGGACTAGCGAAGGGAGAGACCCAGTACTTC.

This clone was observed once. This sample also contains other DNA sequences that code for the same CDR3. This chain joins TRBV27 and TRBJ2-7; D gene unclear. V dropped 2 bases and J dropped 4 bases, with 3 bases sitting between them. Germline assignment: CDR1 MNHEY and CDR2 SMNVEV (reference sequence). The CDR3 has 11 residues. The CDR3 spells CASSLAYEQYF. The CDR3 DNA follows: TGTGCCAGCAGTTTAGCGTACGAGCAGTACTTC.

The rearrangement links TRBV5-7 to TRBJ1-1; maybe TRBD1 (6 bases). TRBV5-7 is given ORF status, its function remaining uncertain. The length of the CDR3 is 12 residues. The germline V and J ends were trimmed by 1 base and 7 bases, with 8 bases remaining between them. CDR3 loop: CASSLWTVEAFF. CDR3 sequence (DNA): TGTGCCAGCAGCTTGTGGACAGTTGAAGCTTTCTTT.

This clone appeared a single time. V usage is TRBV6-1 and J usage is TRBJ1-5; perhaps TRBD1 as D (6 bases). There are 17 residues in the CDR3. Germline CDR1 is MNHNS and CDR2 is SASEGT. V gave up 6 bases and J gave up 1 base, with 19 bases separating them. CDR3 loop: CASRERGGPTSNQPQHF. CDR3 DNA sequence: TGTGCCAGCAGGGAACGGGGGGGGCCCACGAGCAATCAGCCCCAGCATTTT.

The CDR3 here is CASRTGHNYGYTF. The CDR3 DNA reads as TGTGCCAGCAGGACAGGGCACAACTATGGCTACACCTTC. This chain connects TRBV2 to TRBJ1-2; 7 nucleotides align to TRBD1. There are 13 residues in the CDR3. From germline, CDR1 is SNHLY and CDR2 FYNNEI. V lost 6 bases and J lost 2; bases outside the gene matches: 3.

The chain has TRBV2 and TRBJ1-2; 7 bases align to TRBD1. The germline V gene encodes CDR1 SNHLY and CDR2 FYNNEI. Trimming cost V 4 bases and J 6 bases; bases outside gene matches: 11. The CDR3 extends over 15 amino acids. The CDR3 DNA is TGTGCCAGCAGTGGCAAGGGGGCGCTTCCAGATGGCTACACCTTC. Protein sequence: CASSGKGALPDGYTF.

V gene TRBV2 combines with J gene TRBJ2-3; 10 nucleotides align to TRBD2. With V trimmed by 5 bases and J by 2 bases, 10 bases remained unmatched. CDR3 length equals 17 residues. Germline CDR1 is SNHLY and CDR2 is FYNNEI. CDR3 coding DNA: TGTGCCAGCAGTTACGTCCCTAGCGGGGGCATCACAGATACGCAGTATTTT. It encodes CASSYVPSGGITDTQYF.